This TCR beta chain comes out of a study of T cell repertoires in cytomegalovirus infection. For the study at large: Use of recently identified HLA-C-restricted and well-studied HLA-B-restricted CMV epitopes was part of the study. Shared public TCR beta signatures pointed to both CMV infection and a matching HLA type. Notes on the study in general: HLA-C-restricted TCR beta clonotypes specific for CMV led the ex vivo response. Cumulative public TCR beta family frequency identified CMV carriers with the relevant HLA.

Concerning this clonotype: No antigen is known for it.

TCRdb itself ran the reads through MiXCR, one entry per CDR3 protein. The data show hundreds of thousands of distinct CDR3 sequences, around 31% seen once. This CDR3 has 21 residues. Germline V CDR1 and CDR2: KGHDR, SFDVKD. The junction had 9 bases not matched to a gene; V was cut back by 2 bases and J by 0 bases. This chain connects TRBV24-1 to TRBJ2-1; 16 bases map to TRBD2. This clonotype originated in a human donor in good health (CMV status not recorded). Some clones in this sample may be carry-over from other donors' samples. The sample was cultured PBMCs, taken from culture after CMV antigen stimulation. The CDR3 DNA follows: TGTGCCACCAGTGATTCGCCGGGACTAGCGGGGGGGTCAAGCTCCTACAATGAGCAGTTCTTC. Translated: CATSDSPGLAGGSSSYNEQFF.